One T cell receptor (beta chain) is described in this entry. Its antigen is not identified. The sample is drawn from a study of Ad26.COV2.S vaccination and SARS-CoV-2 variants. Study information: Once, or twice with 56 days between doses, Ad26.COV2.S was given intramuscularly.

Some clones are missing from TCRdb's copy, which holds only in-frame ones; the method was immunoSEQ multiplex PCR. There are approximately 340,000 clones in the sample; roughly 81% occur only once, and roughly 3.5% lies in the top ten. Treatment defined: 19 received Ad26.COV2.S at low or high dose, single or two shots; several received placebo; per-sample allocation not given. Specimens were obtained on day 63 following the first vaccine or placebo injection. General observations from the study: Those who received vaccine or placebo ended up with similar non-spike TCR breadth.

CDR3 length: 14 residues. Trimming took 0 bases from V and 2 from J, leaving 7 bases between them. The sequenced sample was peripheral blood, obtained in a trial of Ad26.COV2.S vaccine versus placebo. This chain uses TRBV23-1 with TRBJ1-2; D gene unclear. TRBV23-1 is assigned to the ORF class and has an uncertain function. The sequence came from a person between 18 and 60 years old who received the Ad26.COV2.S COVID-19 vaccine or a placebo. Written as DNA, the CDR3 is TGCGCCAGCAGTCAATCGAATTGGAACTATGGCTACACCTTC. This translates into CASSQSNWNYGYTF.